The 7 T cell receptor beta chains listed next were all sequenced from one sample in a study of cytomegalovirus exposure and HLA in healthy donors. PCR involved 60 Vbeta and 13 Jbeta primers. Data came from immunoSEQ multiplex PCR; TCRdb stores just in-frame clones and leaves some out. The sample yields roughly 160,000 clones, 77% seen once. The sequencing input was PBMCs. All receptors derive from a woman in her 30s in good health and CMV-seronegative.

This clone was found a few times. The chain joins TRBV11-2 to TRBJ2-1; D remains unclear. Trimming took 1 base from V and 12 from J, leaving 10 bases between them. This CDR3 contains 12 residues. Germline V gives CDR1 SGHAT, CDR2 FQNNGV. This CDR3 is CASSLANFAQFF. The DNA of the CDR3 is TGTGCCAGCAGCTTAGCCAACTTTGCGCAGTTCTTC.

This sequence joins TRBV2 and TRBJ2-1; 13 nucleotides align to TRBD2. Germline V gene lookup returns CDR1 SNHLY and CDR2 FYNNEI. The CDR3 totals 15 residues. Trimming removed 6 bases from V and 15 bases from J; junction bases left unmatched: 14. The CDR3 sequence: CASRPPGTSGVGLFF. CDR3 nucleotide sequence: TGTGCCAGCAGGCCCCCGGGGACTAGCGGGGTGGGTTTGTTCTTC.

This chain links TRBV2 with TRBJ1-4; D may be TRBD1 (6 bases). Trimming removed 4 bases at V and 8 bases at J, with 14 bases between. CDR1 is SNHLY and CDR2 is FYNNEI in the germline V gene. There are 14 residues in the CDR3. The CDR3 protein is CASSGQGTSEKLFF. In nucleotides, the CDR3 is TGTGCCAGCAGTGGGCAGGGGACATCGGAAAAACTGTTTTTT.

The chain links TRBV27 to TRBJ2-2, with 8 bases aligning to TRBD2. This CDR3 region has 18 residues. CDR1 and CDR2 (germline): MNHEY, SMNVEV (reference sequence). The J segment lost 1 base and the V segment lost 3 bases, leaving 10 bases of the junction unmatched. The CDR3 nucleotides read TGTGCCAGCAGTTTCTTGACACCGACTAGCGTGAACACCGGGGAGCTGTTTTTT. It specifies CASSFLTPTSVNTGELFF.

The chain links TRBV6-1 to TRBJ2-7; D remains ambiguous. This CDR3 has 14 amino acids. Germline V gene sequence: CDR1 MNHNS, CDR2 SASEGT. V was pared by 3 bases and J by 2 bases, with 11 bases between. CDR3 nucleotide sequence: TGTGCCAGCAGTGACGGGTCCACTACCTACGAGCAGTACTTC. It encodes CASSDGSTTYEQYF.

V gene TRBV7-8 combines with J gene TRBJ1-1, with a weak D call TRBD1 (5 bases). V was pared by 1 base and J by 4 bases, with 16 bases between. The CDR3 covers 16 residues. Germline values: CDR1 SGHVS, CDR2 FQNEAQ. CDR3 sequence reads: CASSLVSSGWGTEAFF. CDR3 DNA sequence: TGTGCCAGCAGCTTAGTTAGTTCAGGGTGGGGCACTGAAGCTTTCTTT.

This clone was picked up one time. The chain joins TRBV4-1 to TRBJ2-3; D is perhaps TRBD1 (5 bases). The CDR3 runs 14 residues. The V gene lost 3 bases and the J gene lost 2 bases, with 9 bases spanning the gap. Germline CDR1 and CDR2: MGHRA and YSYEKL. CDR3 coding DNA: TGCGCCAGCAGCCATCAGACAGACACAGATACGCAGTATTTT. This codes for CASSHQTDTDTQYF.